Presented here are 2 T cell receptor beta chains from one specimen sequenced in a study of blood T cell repertoires in COVID-19 (dated by TCRdb to between 2020 and 2021). Receptor amplification or capture employed the immunoSEQ multiplex PCR assay. In its TCRdb copy, this immuneACCESS table keeps in-frame sequences only and misses some clones. Where compared with another copy, unresolved V genes explain less than half of these, and the others have no known cause. Across this sample there are tens of thousands of clones, with approximately 87% seen only once. The top ten constitute 18% of the sample. The sample taken for sequencing was peripheral blood. The receptors were gathered from a woman of 80 years or more with acute or convalescent COVID-19.

The V gene is TRBV27, the J gene TRBJ2-2; D possibly corresponds to TRBD1 (5 bases). CDR1 is MNHEY, CDR2 SMNVEV, per germline (reference sequence). This CDR3 is 13 amino acids long. V lost 6 bases and J 0 bases, leaving 5 bases between the germline ends. The CDR3 DNA sequence: TGTGCCAGCAGAGGGGCGAACACCGGGGAGCTGTTTTTT. This gives the protein CASRGANTGELFF.

The chain links TRBV19 to TRBJ1-2; 10 positions agree with TRBD1. This CDR3 contains 15 residues. The germline V gene has CDR1 LNHDA and CDR2 SQIVND (reference sequence). Trimming cost V 3 bases and J 6 bases; bases outside gene matches: 7. CDR3: CASSIRTGTGDGYTF. CDR3 bases: TGTGCCAGTAGTATTAGGACCGGGACAGGGGATGGCTACACCTTC.